This entry lists 2 T cell receptor beta chains sequenced from one sample in a study of T cell changes during pregnancy in multiple sclerosis. Some clones are missing from TCRdb's copy, which holds only in-frame ones; the method was immunoSEQ multiplex PCR. In the table there are 35,000 to 45,000 clones, around 93% of which are singletons. The sample in question was CD4+ T cells from peripheral blood mononuclear cells, obtained before pregnancy. Every receptor here comes from a female donor with multiple sclerosis, enrolled in a pregnancy study.

The V gene is TRBV14, the J gene TRBJ1-2; maybe TRBD1 (6 bases). This CDR3 has 17 residues. V lost 2 bases and J lost 4, with 20 bases in between. CDR1 is SGHDN and CDR2 is FVKESK in the germline V gene. The CDR3 nucleotides are TGTGCCAGCAGCCAAAGGTTTGGGGGGGCAGGTGGCTATGGCTACACCTTC. As protein: CASSQRFGGAGGYGYTF.

The chain has TRBV7-3 and TRBJ1-2, with D uncertain. Trimming left V 4 bases short and J 0 bases short, with 15 bases between. Per the germline V gene, CDR1 is SGHTA and CDR2 is FQGTGA. The CDR3 is 16 amino acids. The CDR3 loop reads CASSSRHVRANYGYTF. CDR3 sequence (DNA): TGTGCCAGCAGCTCCCGACACGTACGAGCTAACTATGGCTACACCTTC.